This record looks at one T cell receptor beta chain sequence and its context. The entry originates in a study of T-cell reconstitution after alpha-beta-depleted transplantation in children. Unique molecular identifiers tagged the TCRbeta library. TCRdb passed the PCR reads through MiXCR, listing each CDR3 protein once. This sample carries hundreds of thousands of distinct CDR3 sequences, 9.9% of them seen once, and the ten largest clones take roughly 9.1%. The CDR3 consists of 17 residues. V lost 4 bases and J 3 bases, leaving 23 bases between the germline ends. The V gene's germline CDR1 is SGDLS and CDR2 YYNGEE.

The source is a human donor who donated a stem cell graft to a child with SCID. V gene TRBV9 combines with J gene TRBJ2-7; D remains unclear. The material sequenced was PBMCs from the stem cell graft donor, taken from the stem cell graft. CDR3 coding DNA: TGTGCCAGCAGCCCCTCCCCCGACACCGTATTAGGCTACGAGCAGTACTTC. It is translated as CASSPSPDTVLGYEQYF.